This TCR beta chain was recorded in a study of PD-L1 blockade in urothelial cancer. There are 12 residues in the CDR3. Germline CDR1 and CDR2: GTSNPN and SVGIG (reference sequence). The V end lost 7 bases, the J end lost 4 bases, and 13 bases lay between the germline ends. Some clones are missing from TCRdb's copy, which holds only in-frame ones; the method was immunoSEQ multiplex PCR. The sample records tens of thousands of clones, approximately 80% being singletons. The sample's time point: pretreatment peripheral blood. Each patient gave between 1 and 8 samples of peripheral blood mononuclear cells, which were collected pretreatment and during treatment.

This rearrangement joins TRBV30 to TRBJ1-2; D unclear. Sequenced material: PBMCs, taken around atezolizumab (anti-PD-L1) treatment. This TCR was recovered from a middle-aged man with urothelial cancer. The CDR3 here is CASPWGVYGYTF. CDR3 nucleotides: TGTGCCTCTCCCTGGGGAGTCTATGGCTACACCTTC. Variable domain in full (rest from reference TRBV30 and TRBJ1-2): SQTIHQWPATLVQPVGSPLSLECTVEGTSNPNLYWYRQAAGRGLQLLFYSVGIGQISSEVPQNLSASRPQDRQFILSSKKLLLSDSGFYLCASPWGVYGYTFGSGTRLTVV.